This T cell receptor beta chain was sequenced during a study of neurological immune-mediated disorders. Time point given: longitudinal time-point 1 (baseline). The unsorted libraries originated from 2 million PBMCs that had been stored at -80 C. This clonotype was detected ten times or more. Its ends do not fully match the called genes, so a read error is possible. 5'RACE with 10-nucleotide random UMIs produced the cDNA. TCRdb processed the 5' RACE reads anew with MiXCR; each CDR3 protein has one entry. Of about 49,000 distinct CDR3 sequences in the sample, approximately 11% are singletons; the top ten hold roughly 1.6%. This CDR3 has 13 residues. CDR1 MRHNA and CDR2 SNTAGT come from the germline V gene.

The J gene is TRBJ2-3, the V gene TRBV6-4, with D tentatively TRBD1 (6 bases). The sequence derives from a woman in her forties in good health. The sample was PBMCs. The CDR3 loop is CASSDGGQDTRYF. CDR3 nucleotide sequence: TGTGCCAGCAGTGACGGGGGCCAGGATACGCGGTATTTT.